Listed below are T cell receptor beta chains from one sample, sequenced in a study of shared clonotypes between healthy human individuals. Method: immunoSEQ multiplex PCR; TCRdb's copy keeps in-frame clones and lacks some. The sample lists millions of clones, about 92% occurring once. Sequencing input: naive CD8+ T cells from PBMCs. These receptors were collected from a man aged 18 to 35 in good health. Some clones in this sample may be carry-over from other donors' samples. Each CDR3 is given with its conserved first and last residue.

v_call	j_call	cdr3_aa
TRBV19	TRBJ1-5	CASSTGTEGSNQPQHF
TRBV9	TRBJ2-7	CASSVSGTSGTKQYF
TRBV9	TRBJ2-3	CASSVAVGDTQYF
TRBV13	TRBJ2-1	CASSTRLAPYNEQFF
TRBV7-9	TRBJ2-7	CASSTYENEQYF
TRBV5-8	TRBJ2-2	CASSFRGGTNTGELFF
TRBV7-8	TRBJ1-1	CASSLQTGEAFF
TRBV28	TRBJ1-3	CASTSLGTGSGNTIYF
TRBV29-1	TRBJ2-6	CSALIFSGANVLTF
TRBV7-9	TRBJ2-6	CASGATNSGANVLTF
TRBV9	TRBJ1-1	CASSERTGAMNTEAFF
TRBV27	TRBJ1-2	CASGWGEGYGYTF
TRBV7-7	TRBJ2-1	CASSYFGADNEQFF
TRBV30	TRBJ2-1	CAWSVEQGAYNEQFF